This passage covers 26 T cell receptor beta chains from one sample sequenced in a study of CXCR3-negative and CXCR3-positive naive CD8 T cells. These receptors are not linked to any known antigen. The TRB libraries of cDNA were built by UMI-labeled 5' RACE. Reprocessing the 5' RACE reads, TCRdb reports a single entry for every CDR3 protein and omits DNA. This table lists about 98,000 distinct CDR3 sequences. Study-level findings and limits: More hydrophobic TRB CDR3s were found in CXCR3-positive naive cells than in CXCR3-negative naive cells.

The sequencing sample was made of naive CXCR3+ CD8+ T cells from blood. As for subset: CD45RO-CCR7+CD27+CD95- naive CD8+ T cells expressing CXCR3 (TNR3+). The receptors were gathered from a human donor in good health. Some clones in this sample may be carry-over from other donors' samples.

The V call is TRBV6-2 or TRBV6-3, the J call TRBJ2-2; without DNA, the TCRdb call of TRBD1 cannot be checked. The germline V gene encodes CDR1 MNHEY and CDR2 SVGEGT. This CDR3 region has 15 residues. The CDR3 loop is CASSYARTNTGELFF.

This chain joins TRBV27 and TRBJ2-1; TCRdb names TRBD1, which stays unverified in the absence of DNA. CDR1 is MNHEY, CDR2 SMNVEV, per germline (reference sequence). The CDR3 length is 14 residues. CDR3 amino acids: CASGGGVAYNEQFF.

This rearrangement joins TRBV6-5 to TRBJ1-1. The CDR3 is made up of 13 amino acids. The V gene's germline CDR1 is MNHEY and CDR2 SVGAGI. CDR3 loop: CASSPPINTEAFF.

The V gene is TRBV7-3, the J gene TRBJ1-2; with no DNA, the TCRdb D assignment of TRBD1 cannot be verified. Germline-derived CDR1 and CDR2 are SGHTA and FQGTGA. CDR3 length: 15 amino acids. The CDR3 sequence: CASSSEPQGFYGYTF.

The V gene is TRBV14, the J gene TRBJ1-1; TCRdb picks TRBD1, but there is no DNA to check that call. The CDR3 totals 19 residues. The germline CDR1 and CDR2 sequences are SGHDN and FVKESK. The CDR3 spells CASSQDWLRGTVMNTEAFF.

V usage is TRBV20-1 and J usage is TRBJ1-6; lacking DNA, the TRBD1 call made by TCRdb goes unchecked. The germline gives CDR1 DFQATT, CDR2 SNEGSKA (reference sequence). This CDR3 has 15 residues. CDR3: CSAKIRDSDNSPLHF.

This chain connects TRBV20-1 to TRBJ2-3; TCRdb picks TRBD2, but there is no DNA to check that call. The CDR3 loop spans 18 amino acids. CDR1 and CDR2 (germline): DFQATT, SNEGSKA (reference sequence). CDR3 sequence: CSARLGLAGGSGPDTQYF.

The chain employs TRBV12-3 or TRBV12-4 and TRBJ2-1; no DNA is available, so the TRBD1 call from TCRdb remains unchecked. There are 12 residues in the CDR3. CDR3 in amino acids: CAGSPGQGALLF.

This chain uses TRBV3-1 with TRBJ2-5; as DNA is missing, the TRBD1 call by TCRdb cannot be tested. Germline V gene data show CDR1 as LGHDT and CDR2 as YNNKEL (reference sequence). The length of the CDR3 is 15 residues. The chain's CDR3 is CASSQGGGVRETQYF.

CDR3 protein: CASSFSWDRDSWNEQYF. The V call is TRBV5-1, the J call TRBJ2-7; TCRdb reports TRBD1, a call that lacks DNA to check it against. The CDR3 is made up of 17 amino acids. Germline CDR1 SGHRS, CDR2 YFSETQ.

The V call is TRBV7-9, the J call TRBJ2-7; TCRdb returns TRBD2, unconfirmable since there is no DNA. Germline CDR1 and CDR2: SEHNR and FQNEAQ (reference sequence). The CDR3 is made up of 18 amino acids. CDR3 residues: CASSNTAGTSGPSYEQYF.

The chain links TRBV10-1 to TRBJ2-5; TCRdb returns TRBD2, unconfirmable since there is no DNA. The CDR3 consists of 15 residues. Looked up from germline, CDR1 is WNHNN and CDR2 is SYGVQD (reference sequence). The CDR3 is CASSESAGGQETQYF.

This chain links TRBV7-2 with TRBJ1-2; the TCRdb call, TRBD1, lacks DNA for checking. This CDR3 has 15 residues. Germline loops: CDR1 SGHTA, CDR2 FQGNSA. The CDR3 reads CASRSGQGLYYGYTF.

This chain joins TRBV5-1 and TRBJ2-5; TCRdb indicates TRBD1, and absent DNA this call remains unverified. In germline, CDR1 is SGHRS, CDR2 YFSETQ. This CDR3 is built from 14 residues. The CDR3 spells CASSLGSGAETQYF.

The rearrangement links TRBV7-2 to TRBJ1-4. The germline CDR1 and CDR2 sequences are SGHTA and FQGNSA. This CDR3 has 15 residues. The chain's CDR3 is CASSPEPATNEKLFF.

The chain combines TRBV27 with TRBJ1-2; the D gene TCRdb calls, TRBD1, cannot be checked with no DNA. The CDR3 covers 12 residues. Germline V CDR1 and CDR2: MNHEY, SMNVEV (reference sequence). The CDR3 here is CASSPPGGGYTF.

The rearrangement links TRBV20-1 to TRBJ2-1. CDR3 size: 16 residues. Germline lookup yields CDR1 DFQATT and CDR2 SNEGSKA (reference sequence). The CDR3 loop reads CSARDTGLNSYNEQFF.

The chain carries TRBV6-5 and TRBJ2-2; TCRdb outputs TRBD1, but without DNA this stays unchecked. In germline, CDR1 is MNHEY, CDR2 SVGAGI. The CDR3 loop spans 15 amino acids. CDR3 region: CASSPSATGLGELFF.

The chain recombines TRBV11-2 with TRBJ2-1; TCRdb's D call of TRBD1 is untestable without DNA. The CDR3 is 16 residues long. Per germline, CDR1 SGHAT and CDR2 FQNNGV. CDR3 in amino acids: CASSLSRDNPYNEQFF.

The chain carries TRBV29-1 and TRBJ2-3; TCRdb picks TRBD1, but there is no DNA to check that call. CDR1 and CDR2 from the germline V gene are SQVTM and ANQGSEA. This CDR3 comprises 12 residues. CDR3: CSVHRGSDTQYF.

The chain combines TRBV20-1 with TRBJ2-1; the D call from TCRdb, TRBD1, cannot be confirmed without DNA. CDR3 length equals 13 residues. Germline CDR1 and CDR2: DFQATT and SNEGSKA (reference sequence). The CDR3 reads CSARAGGYNEQFF.

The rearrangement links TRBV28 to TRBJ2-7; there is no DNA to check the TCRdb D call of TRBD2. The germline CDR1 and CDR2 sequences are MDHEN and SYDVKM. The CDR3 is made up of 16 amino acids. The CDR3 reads CASEGTEAGPSYEQYF.

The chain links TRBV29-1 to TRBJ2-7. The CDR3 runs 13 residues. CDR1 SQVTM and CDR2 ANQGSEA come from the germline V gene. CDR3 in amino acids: CSGVVGDTYEQYF.

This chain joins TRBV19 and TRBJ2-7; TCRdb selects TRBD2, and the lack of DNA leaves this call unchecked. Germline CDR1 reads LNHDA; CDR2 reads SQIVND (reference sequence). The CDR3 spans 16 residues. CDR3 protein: CASSVGLSQSSYEQYF.

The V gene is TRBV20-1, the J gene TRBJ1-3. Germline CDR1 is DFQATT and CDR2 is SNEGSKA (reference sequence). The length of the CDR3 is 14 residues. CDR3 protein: CSARVVDSGNTIYF.

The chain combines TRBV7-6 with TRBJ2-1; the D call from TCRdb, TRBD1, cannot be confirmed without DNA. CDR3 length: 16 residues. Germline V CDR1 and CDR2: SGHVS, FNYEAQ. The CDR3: CASSLPDRLPSNEQFF.